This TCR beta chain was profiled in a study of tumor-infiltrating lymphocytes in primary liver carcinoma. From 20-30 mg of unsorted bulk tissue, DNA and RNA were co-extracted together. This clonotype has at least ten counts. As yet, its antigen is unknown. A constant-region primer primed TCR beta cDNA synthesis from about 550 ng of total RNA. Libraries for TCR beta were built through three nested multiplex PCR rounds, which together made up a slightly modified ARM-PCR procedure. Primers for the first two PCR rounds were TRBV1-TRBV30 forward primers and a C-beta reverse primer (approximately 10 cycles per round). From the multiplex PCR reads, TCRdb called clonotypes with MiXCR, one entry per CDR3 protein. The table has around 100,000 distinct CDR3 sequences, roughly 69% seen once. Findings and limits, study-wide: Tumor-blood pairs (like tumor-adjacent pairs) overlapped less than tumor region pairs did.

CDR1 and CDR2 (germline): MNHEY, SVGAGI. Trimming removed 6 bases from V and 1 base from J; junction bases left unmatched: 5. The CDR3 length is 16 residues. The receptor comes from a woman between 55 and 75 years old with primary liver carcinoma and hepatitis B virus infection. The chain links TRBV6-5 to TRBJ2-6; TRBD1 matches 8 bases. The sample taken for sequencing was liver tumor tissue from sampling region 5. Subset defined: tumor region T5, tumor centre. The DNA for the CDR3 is TGTGCCAGCAGCAGACAGGGGAATTCTGGGGCCAACGTCCTGACTTTC. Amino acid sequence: CASSRQGNSGANVLTF.